The present TCR beta chain was sequenced within a study of T cell responses to AZD1222 COVID-19 vaccine. Profiled with immunoSEQ multiplex PCR; TCRdb holds only in-frame clones, not every one. The table has about 170,000 clones, about nine tenths seen once; the top ten hold about 4.3%. Study findings and constraints: Without day 14 samples, only post-peak T cell repertoires were studied.

The CDR3 contains 15 residues. The germline V gene has CDR1 ENHRY and CDR2 SYGVKD. The V segment lost 7 bases and the J segment 4 bases; nucleotides outside the gene matches: 10. As concerns this clone: Antigen specificity is unknown.

The gene calls are TRBV10-3 and TRBJ2-5; 9 positions match TRBD2. This receptor was taken from an adult who received the MenACWY meningococcal vaccine as a control. The sequencing used peripheral blood, collected 28 days after the second dose of the MenACWY control vaccine. The CDR3 sequence: CAIKVAGADVETQYF. CDR3 nucleotides: TGTGCCATCAAGGTAGCGGGAGCGGATGTAGAGACCCAGTACTTC.